A single sample gave rise to the 20 T cell receptor beta chains below, sequenced in a study of blood T cell repertoires in COVID-19. Sequencing used immunoSEQ multiplex PCR; TCRdb keeps in-frame clones, though not all of them. The data show 400,000 to 550,000 clones, 75% to 90% seen once. The source material was peripheral blood. These receptors were obtained from a woman aged 30 to 39 with acute or convalescent COVID-19.

The chain uses TRBV4-1 and TRBJ1-3; D is perhaps TRBD1 (6 bases). Looked up from germline, CDR1 is MGHRA and CDR2 is YSYEKL. This CDR3 region has 16 residues. V dropped 1 base and J dropped 1 base, with 11 bases sitting between them. The CDR3: CASSQGVTGSGNTIYF. The CDR3, as DNA: TGCGCCAGCAGCCAAGGTGTAACAGGGTCTGGAAACACCATATATTTT.

Only one count was recorded for this clone. This sequence joins TRBV19 and TRBJ1-5; TRBD1 matches 8 bases. CDR1 and CDR2 (germline): LNHDA, SQIVND (reference sequence). After removal of 5 bases from V and 3 bases from J, the junction contained 3 bases not matched to a gene. CDR3 size: 14 residues. CDR3 in amino acids: CASSDRGYNQPQHF. CDR3 nucleotide sequence: TGTGCCAGTAGTGACAGGGGCTACAATCAGCCCCAGCATTTT.

The DNA of the CDR3 is TGTGCCAGCACAAACTTACGGGGGGAAAACGAGCAGTACTTC. Amino acids: CASTNLRGENEQYF. The chain has TRBV25-1 and TRBJ2-7, with TRBD2 matching 7 bases. V trimming: 7 bases; J trimming: 5 bases; junction bases outside the gene matches: 11. The CDR3 is 14 amino acids. Germline-derived CDR1 and CDR2 are MGHDK and SYGVNS.

In regard to this clone: Within the sample, other DNA sequences also encode this same CDR3. The V gene is TRBV12-3 or TRBV12-4, the J gene TRBJ2-1; D not certain. The CDR3 sequence is 13 residues long. Trimming shortened V by 5 bases and J by 0 bases, and 5 bases separated the two germline ends. CDR3 DNA sequence: TGTGCCAGCAGTCGAGGCTCCTACAATGAGCAGTTCTTC. It is translated as CASSRGSYNEQFF.

The CDR3 loop is CASSIGLAGTDTQYF. The CDR3 region has the DNA TGTGCCAGTAGTATCGGACTAGCGGGCACAGATACGCAGTATTTT. The chain joins TRBV19 to TRBJ2-3; 10 nucleotides align to TRBD2. The CDR3 is made up of 15 amino acids. Germline assignment: CDR1 LNHDA and CDR2 SQIVND (reference sequence). The V segment lost 3 bases and the J segment 1 base; nucleotides outside the gene matches: 1.

V usage is TRBV24-1 and J usage is TRBJ2-7; TRBD2 aligns across 10 bases. Trimming took 3 bases from V and 4 from J; bases not matched to a gene: 5. Germline V lookup: CDR1 KGHDR, CDR2 SFDVKD. The CDR3 is 15 residues long. The DNA of the CDR3 is TGTGCCACCAGTGATCGAGCGGGGGGGCATTACGAGCAGTACTTC. Residues: CATSDRAGGHYEQYF.

This chain joins TRBV27 and TRBJ2-7; 7 bases align to TRBD2. CDR3 size: 13 residues. J was trimmed by 5 bases and V by 4 bases; bases with no gene match: 5. Germline V gene lookup returns CDR1 MNHEY and CDR2 SMNVEV (reference sequence). CDR3 DNA: TGTGCCAGCAGTTCCCCTAGCGGCCACGAGCAGTACTTC. Translation: CASSSPSGHEQYF.

This clone was detected only a few times. V gene TRBV6-5 combines with J gene TRBJ1-1; TRBD1 agrees at 8 bases. V was pared by 6 bases and J by 1 base, with 4 bases of the junction left unmatched. CDR3 length: 14 amino acids. In germline, CDR1 is MNHEY, CDR2 SVGAGI. CDR3 protein: CASRTDRGNTEAFF. CDR3 in DNA: TGTGCCAGCAGGACAGACAGGGGGAACACTGAAGCTTTCTTT.

V and J are TRBV2 and TRBJ2-2, with D tentatively TRBD1 (6 bases). Germline CDR1 reads SNHLY; CDR2 reads FYNNEI. The CDR3 covers 15 residues. Trimming removed 6 bases at V and 2 bases at J, with 13 bases between. The CDR3, as DNA: TGTGCCAGCAGAGCATTCGGGACAAACACCGGGGAGCTGTTTTTT. Translated, it gives CASRAFGTNTGELFF.

Note on this clone: Other DNA sequences of this sample code for an identical CDR3. The chain employs TRBV6-2 or TRBV6-3 and TRBJ2-7; TRBD1 might be the D (7 bases). The germline V gene has CDR1 MNHEY and CDR2 SVGEGT. V dropped 6 bases and J dropped 7 bases, with 10 bases sitting between them. CDR3 length equals 11 residues. The CDR3 nucleotides read TGTGCCAGCAGCTCAGGGGGGGAGCAGTACTTC. It encodes CASSSGGEQYF.

The chain couples TRBV28 to TRBJ1-2, with a possible D match to TRBD1 (6 bases). CDR1 is MDHEN, CDR2 SYDVKM, per germline. This CDR3 comprises 15 residues. V was trimmed by 2 bases and J by 4 bases, leaving 14 bases between them. The CDR3 nucleotides read TGTGCCAGCAGTTTAAGGGGGATCAAAGGCTATGGCTACACCTTC. It specifies CASSLRGIKGYGYTF.

J is TRBJ1-2 and V is TRBV29-1; D ambiguous. The CDR3 totals 12 residues. Per germline, CDR1 SQVTM and CDR2 ANQGSEA. Trimming cost V 6 bases and J 8 bases, with 16 bases left between them. CDR3 nucleotides: TGCAGCGTCGAGGGCTTCGGGAACGGCTACACCTTC. The encoded protein is CSVEGFGNGYTF.

V usage is TRBV7-6 and J usage is TRBJ2-5; 7 positions match TRBD1. CDR3 size: 16 residues. After removal of 3 bases from V and 5 bases from J, the junction contained 12 bases not matched to a gene. The germline V gene encodes CDR1 SGHVS and CDR2 FNYEAQ. The CDR3, as DNA: TGTGCCAGCAGCTTTCGAGACGACAGGGTGGATGAGACCCAGTACTTC. This sequence encodes CASSFRDDRVDETQYF.

For this clone: Germline and junction disagree at one end, which may indicate a read error. V gene TRBV4-1 combines with J gene TRBJ2-5; 7 bases fit TRBD2. The CDR3 contains 17 residues. CDR1 is MGHRA, CDR2 YSYEKL, per germline. The CDR3 protein is CASSQDSGPGLQGTQYF. DNA for the CDR3: TGCGCCAGCAGCCAAGATTCGGGGCCGGGACTACAAGGGACCCAGTACTTC.

V gene TRBV27 combines with J gene TRBJ1-5; 8 bases fit TRBD1. The CDR3 has 14 residues. V lost 4 bases, J lost 7 bases, and 6 bases stayed unmatched. In germline, CDR1 is MNHEY, CDR2 SMNVEV (reference sequence). In nucleotides, the CDR3 is TGTGCCAGCAGTTATAATGACAGGGGACAGCCCCAGCATTTT. It yields the protein CASSYNDRGQPQHF.

This clone was seen just once. This may be a read error, as it is one base from a much larger clone. V usage is TRBV5-4 and J usage is TRBJ1-2, with D possibly matching TRBD1 (5 bases). This CDR3 has 13 residues. Germline loops: CDR1 SGHNT, CDR2 YYREEE (reference sequence). Trimming took 4 bases from V and 5 from J, leaving 12 bases between them. The CDR3 loop is CASSPREGYGYTF. The CDR3 DNA reads TGTGCCAGCAGCCCGCGGGAGGGGTATGGCTACACCTTC.

Details on this clone: Other nucleotide sequences in the sample specify the same CDR3. The V gene is TRBV7-3, the J gene TRBJ2-3; 15 positions match TRBD2. This CDR3 has 16 amino acids. Germline-derived CDR1 and CDR2 are SGHTA and FQGTGA. V was clipped by 4 bases and J by 3 bases; unmatched bases: 2. CDR3 in amino acids: CASSSGLAGGTDTQYF. The CDR3 nucleotides read TGTGCCAGCAGCTCGGGACTAGCGGGGGGTACAGATACGCAGTATTTT.

The chain is built from TRBV5-1 and TRBJ2-7; TRBD2 might be the D (5 bases). Germline CDR1 and CDR2: SGHRS and YFSETQ. Trimming took 4 bases from V and 0 from J, leaving 11 bases between them. The CDR3 is 14 residues long. The CDR3 region is CASSPLEGSYEQYF. In nucleotides, the CDR3 is TGCGCCAGCAGCCCCCTTGAGGGCTCCTACGAGCAGTACTTC.

A note on this clone: At one end the junction does not follow the germline gene, possibly because of a read error. The chain joins TRBV14 to TRBJ1-3; tentative D call: TRBD1 (6 bases). Per germline, CDR1 SGHDN and CDR2 FVKESK. CDR3 length: 16 amino acids. CDR3 sequence reads: CASSQGAGALGNTIYF. CDR3 DNA: TGTGCCAGCAGTCAAGGAGCGGGGGCACTCGGAAACACCATATATTTT.

This clone was counted once. The V gene is TRBV11-2, the J gene TRBJ2-3; TRBD2 is a possible D gene (5 bases). The CDR3 has 14 residues. Trimming cost V 1 base and J 6 bases, with 11 bases left between them. The V gene's germline CDR1 is SGHAT and CDR2 FQNNGV. This CDR3 is CASSLGSTGDTQYF. The CDR3 DNA follows: TGTGCCAGCAGCTTAGGCTCGACGGGGGATACGCAGTATTTT.